The rows below give T cell receptor beta chains drawn from one sample of a study of shared clonotypes between healthy human individuals. The protocol was immunoSEQ multiplex PCR, while the TCRdb copy is restricted to in-frame clones and leaves out a portion. This sample yields more than 1 million clones, of which about four fifths are seen a single time; 0.5% to 0.6% belongs to the top ten. Source material: memory CD4+ T cells from PBMCs. The source is a man younger than 30 in good health. Some clones in this sample may be carry-over from other donors' samples. Both conserved end residues are part of each CDR3. A D gene is named only where the DNA matches it firmly. Clone size is stated in some rows and not others, as once, few, many or a class when expanded.

J gene: TRBJ1-1
clone size: .
V gene: TRBV9
D gene: .
CDR3 DNA: TGTGCCAGCAGCGTAGAGGGGGTGAACACTGAAGCTTTCTTT
CDR3 protein: CASSVEGVNTEAFF

J gene: TRBJ2-3
clone size: many
V gene: TRBV5-4
D gene: .
CDR3 DNA: TGTGCCAGCAGCTTTAGGCAGGGCGGGAGCACAGATACGCAGTATTTT
CDR3 protein: CASSFRQGGSTDTQYF

J gene: TRBJ1-4
clone size: .
V gene: TRBV5-4
D gene: TRBD1
CDR3 DNA: TGTGCCAGCAGCTCCCCGGGACAGACTAATGAAAAACTGTTTTTT
CDR3 protein: CASSSPGQTNEKLFF

J gene: TRBJ2-1
clone size: .
V gene: TRBV9
D gene: TRBD2
CDR3 DNA: TGTGCCAGCGGCTTCGGGACTAGCGGAGCCCGATACAATGAGCAGTTCTTC
CDR3 protein: CASGFGTSGARYNEQFF

J gene: TRBJ2-1
clone size: .
V gene: TRBV2
D gene: TRBD2
CDR3 DNA: TGTGCCAGCAGTGAAGCGTGGACTAGCGGGGGCAATGAGCAGTTCTTC
CDR3 protein: CASSEAWTSGGNEQFF

J gene: TRBJ2-1
clone size: .
V gene: TRBV29-1
D gene: TRBD2
CDR3 DNA: TGCAGCGTCGGTGCTAGCGGGGGAGACAATGAGCAGTTCTTC
CDR3 protein: CSVGASGGDNEQFF

J gene: TRBJ1-1
clone size: .
V gene: TRBV6-6
D gene: .
CDR3 DNA: TGTGCCAGCAGTTTGAGGGGCTCCGACACTGAAGCTTTCTTT
CDR3 protein: CASSLRGSDTEAFF

J gene: TRBJ2-2
clone size: .
V gene: TRBV7-2
D gene: .
CDR3 DNA: TGTGCCAGCACCACGAGGCCCGGGGAGCTGTTTTTT
CDR3 protein: CASTTRPGELFF

J gene: TRBJ2-7
clone size: few
V gene: TRBV9
D gene: TRBD1
CDR3 DNA: TGTGCCAGCAGCGTAGAAGAGACAGGGGACTACGAGCAGTACTTC
CDR3 protein: CASSVEETGDYEQYF

J gene: TRBJ2-2
clone size: .
V gene: TRBV5-1
D gene: TRBD2
CDR3 DNA: TGCGCCAGCAGCTCAAGACTAGCGGATACCGGGGAGCTGTTTTTT
CDR3 protein: CASSSRLADTGELFF

J gene: TRBJ2-3
clone size: .
V gene: TRBV28
D gene: .
CDR3 DNA: TGTGCCAGCAGTTTCGCCGGAAGGGGCTCTAGCACAGATACGCAGTATTTT
CDR3 protein: CASSFAGRGSSTDTQYF

J gene: TRBJ1-3
clone size: .
V gene: TRBV30
D gene: .
CDR3 DNA: TGTGCCTTAAAAACAGGATACAATGGAAACACCATATATTTT
CDR3 protein: CALKTGYNGNTIYF

J gene: TRBJ1-5
clone size: .
V gene: TRBV7-2
D gene: .
CDR3 DNA: TGTGCCAGCAGCTTATATGGGACGGGAAGCAATCAGCCCCAGCATTTT
CDR3 protein: CASSLYGTGSNQPQHF

J gene: TRBJ2-7
clone size: .
V gene: TRBV2
D gene: TRBD1
CDR3 DNA: TGTGCCGGTCGGGGGGACAGGGTCCACGAGCAGTACTTC
CDR3 protein: CAGRGDRVHEQYF

J gene: TRBJ2-7
clone size: .
V gene: TRBV13
D gene: TRBD1
CDR3 DNA: TGTGCCAGCAGCTTAGGCGGTTTGGGACAGGTATCCGAGCAGTACTTC
CDR3 protein: CASSLGGLGQVSEQYF

J gene: TRBJ2-1
clone size: .
V gene: TRBV7-2
D gene: TRBD2
CDR3 DNA: TGTGCCAGCAGCTTCCCGGTTAGCGGGAGGGCGTACAATGAGCAGTTCTTC
CDR3 protein: CASSFPVSGRAYNEQFF

J gene: TRBJ2-3
clone size: .
V gene: TRBV5-1
D gene: .
CDR3 DNA: TGCGCCAGCAGCGGGGCAGGCACAGATACGCAGTATTTT
CDR3 protein: CASSGAGTDTQYF

J gene: TRBJ2-7
clone size: .
V gene: TRBV29-1
D gene: TRBD1
CDR3 DNA: TGCAGCGTGGGACAGGGAGGAGTGGGAGAGCAGTACTTC
CDR3 protein: CSVGQGGVGEQYF

J gene: TRBJ1-1
clone size: .
V gene: TRBV10-2
D gene: .
CDR3 DNA: TGCGCCAGCAGTGAGTCCCGGGACACTGAAGCTTTCTTT
CDR3 protein: CASSESRDTEAFF

J gene: TRBJ1-1
clone size: once
V gene: TRBV18
D gene: .
CDR3 DNA: TGTGCCAGCTCACCAGGGCTCGGCACTGAAGCTTTCTTT
CDR3 protein: CASSPGLGTEAFF

J gene: TRBJ2-7
clone size: few
V gene: TRBV28
D gene: TRBD2
CDR3 DNA: TGTGCCAGCAGACCAAGCGGGAAAGGATACGAGCAGTACTTC
CDR3 protein: CASRPSGKGYEQYF

J gene: TRBJ2-7
clone size: .
V gene: TRBV5-1
D gene: .
CDR3 DNA: TGCGCCAGCAGCTCGGGCCTCCTCGAGCAGTACTTC
CDR3 protein: CASSSGLLEQYF

J gene: TRBJ1-1
clone size: .
V gene: TRBV11-2
D gene: .
CDR3 DNA: TGTGCCAGCAGCTTAGGAGCACCCAGGTCGAGTGAAACTTTCTTT
CDR3 protein: CASSLGAPRSSETFF

J gene: TRBJ2-1
clone size: .
V gene: TRBV5-5
D gene: .
CDR3 DNA: TGTGCCAGCAGCTTGTACAATGAGCAGTTCTTC
CDR3 protein: CASSLYNEQFF

J gene: TRBJ2-5
clone size: few
V gene: TRBV28
D gene: .
CDR3 DNA: TGTGCCAGCAGTTTCATGACTAGTTCCCAAGAGACCCAGTACTTC
CDR3 protein: CASSFMTSSQETQYF

J gene: TRBJ1-5
clone size: .
V gene: TRBV4-3
D gene: .
CDR3 DNA: TGCGCCAGCAGCCAAGCTTGGAGCAATCAGCCCCAGCATTTT
CDR3 protein: CASSQAWSNQPQHF

J gene: TRBJ2-5
clone size: .
V gene: TRBV5-1
D gene: TRBD2
CDR3 DNA: TGCGCCAGCAGCTCGTTGACTAGCGGCCAAGAGACCCAGTACTTC
CDR3 protein: CASSSLTSGQETQYF

J gene: TRBJ2-3
clone size: .
V gene: TRBV30
D gene: TRBD2
CDR3 DNA: TGTGCCTGGAGTAGACGTAGCGGGTTGGATACGCAGTATTTT
CDR3 protein: CAWSRRSGLDTQYF

J gene: TRBJ2-2
clone size: .
V gene: TRBV4-2
D gene: .
CDR3 DNA: TGTGCCAGCAACAAAGGGGGGTCGGATCCACAGTTCAGGGAGCTGTTTTTT
CDR3 protein: CASNKGGSDPQFRELFF

J gene: TRBJ2-7
clone size: .
V gene: TRBV7-2
D gene: TRBD2
CDR3 DNA: TGTGCCAGCAGCTTAGCGCTGGCTAGCGGGAACTACGAGCAGTACTTC
CDR3 protein: CASSLALASGNYEQYF

J gene: TRBJ1-3
clone size: .
V gene: TRBV5-3
D gene: .
CDR3 DNA: TGTGCCAGAAGCTTGAAACTAAGGGCGAACACCATATATTTT
CDR3 protein: CARSLKLRANTIYF

J gene: TRBJ1-2
clone size: .
V gene: TRBV6-5
D gene: .
CDR3 DNA: TGTGCCAGCAGTTACGGCATAGGCTATGGCTACACCTTC
CDR3 protein: CASSYGIGYGYTF

J gene: TRBJ1-2
clone size: .
V gene: TRBV28
D gene: .
CDR3 DNA: TGTGCCAGCAGTTTAAAGGGGGGCTATGGCTACACCTTC
CDR3 protein: CASSLKGGYGYTF

J gene: TRBJ2-1
clone size: .
V gene: TRBV5-1
D gene: .
CDR3 DNA: TGCGCCAGCAGCTTGCGTATGGGCAATGAGCAGTTCTTC
CDR3 protein: CASSLRMGNEQFF

J gene: TRBJ2-3
clone size: .
V gene: TRBV5-1
D gene: TRBD2
CDR3 DNA: TGCGCCAGCAGCCGCGTTCTAGCGGGAGGGCCGACAGATACGCAGTATTTT
CDR3 protein: CASSRVLAGGPTDTQYF

J gene: TRBJ1-1
clone size: .
V gene: TRBV19
D gene: .
CDR3 DNA: TGTGCCAGTAGTATTTCGACTCCTCGGGCTGAAGCTTTCTTT
CDR3 protein: CASSISTPRAEAFF

J gene: TRBJ2-7
clone size: .
V gene: TRBV7-9
D gene: TRBD2
CDR3 DNA: TGTGCCAGCAGCTCCTATAGCGGGGGTTACTACGAGCAGTACTTC
CDR3 protein: CASSSYSGGYYEQYF

J gene: TRBJ1-2
clone size: once
V gene: TRBV6-5
D gene: TRBD1
CDR3 DNA: TGTGCCAGCAGTCGACAGGGGTATGGCTACACCTTC
CDR3 protein: CASSRQGYGYTF

J gene: TRBJ2-5
clone size: .
V gene: TRBV6-5
D gene: .
CDR3 DNA: TGTGCCAGCATTAGGACTGGCCAAGAGACCCAGTACTTC
CDR3 protein: CASIRTGQETQYF

J gene: TRBJ2-3
clone size: .
V gene: TRBV6-5
D gene: .
CDR3 DNA: TGTGCCAGCAGAGCACTAGCAGGCACAGATACGCAGTATTTT
CDR3 protein: CASRALAGTDTQYF

J gene: TRBJ2-1
clone size: .
V gene: TRBV11-2
D gene: .
CDR3 DNA: TGTGCCAGCAGCTTAGCAGGTAGAGCCTACAATGAGCAGTTCTTC
CDR3 protein: CASSLAGRAYNEQFF

J gene: TRBJ2-2
clone size: .
V gene: TRBV7-9
D gene: .
CDR3 DNA: TGTGCCAGCAGTGTTTGGGGCACCGGGGAGCTGTTTTTT
CDR3 protein: CASSVWGTGELFF

J gene: TRBJ2-3
clone size: .
V gene: TRBV2
D gene: .
CDR3 DNA: TGTGCCAGCACCTACAGCCGGGCGTCACAGTATTTT
CDR3 protein: CASTYSRASQYF

J gene: TRBJ2-1
clone size: .
V gene: TRBV6-5
D gene: .
CDR3 DNA: TGTGCCAGCAGCTCACCTCGGACAGTCTACAATGAGCAGTTCTTC
CDR3 protein: CASSSPRTVYNEQFF

J gene: TRBJ2-7
clone size: .
V gene: TRBV28
D gene: TRBD1
CDR3 DNA: TGTGCCAGCTGGCCGGGACAGGGGGACGAGCAGTACTTC
CDR3 protein: CASWPGQGDEQYF

J gene: TRBJ1-1
clone size: .
V gene: TRBV19
D gene: TRBD1
CDR3 DNA: TGTGCCAGTAGCCCTATGCTGACAGGGTCGAACACTGAAGCTTTCTTT
CDR3 protein: CASSPMLTGSNTEAFF

J gene: TRBJ1-2
clone size: .
V gene: TRBV28
D gene: TRBD1
CDR3 DNA: TGTGCCAGCAGTCCAGGACAGGGAAGGTATGGCTACACCTTC
CDR3 protein: CASSPGQGRYGYTF

J gene: TRBJ2-3
clone size: .
V gene: TRBV9
D gene: TRBD2
CDR3 DNA: TGTGCCAGCAGCGTAGGAGGGACTAGCAGGGTAGATACGCAGTATTTT
CDR3 protein: CASSVGGTSRVDTQYF

J gene: TRBJ2-3
clone size: once
V gene: TRBV5-5
D gene: TRBD2
CDR3 DNA: TGTGCCAGCAGCTTGTTCAGCGGGGTTAGCACAGATACGCAGTATTTT
CDR3 protein: CASSLFSGVSTDTQYF

J gene: TRBJ1-2
clone size: few
V gene: TRBV28
D gene: TRBD1
CDR3 DNA: TGTGCCAGCAGTTTATTCAACAGGGGGCAGGCTAACTATGGCTACACCTTC
CDR3 protein: CASSLFNRGQANYGYTF

J gene: TRBJ2-5
clone size: .
V gene: TRBV18
D gene: TRBD1
CDR3 DNA: TGTGCCAGCTCACCTAGGACAGGGGGCGAGGAGACCCAGTACTTC
CDR3 protein: CASSPRTGGEETQYF

J gene: TRBJ2-1
clone size: .
V gene: TRBV6-4
D gene: TRBD1
CDR3 DNA: TGTGCCAGCAGCCTTTTCGGACAGGGGAGAGGCAATGAGCAGTTCTTC
CDR3 protein: CASSLFGQGRGNEQFF